The subject of this entry is one T cell receptor beta chain. Per the germline V gene, CDR1 is SGHNT and CDR2 is YENEEA. The CDR3 is 16 amino acids. V shed 4 bases and J shed 0 bases, with 13 bases lying between them. Only in-frame clones appear in the TCRdb table, and some are missing; sequencing was by immunoSEQ multiplex PCR. This sample has approximately 230,000 clones, with around 88% found just once. The data were obtained in a study of blood T cell repertoires in COVID-19. The chain has TRBV11-3 and TRBJ2-1; tentative D call: TRBD1 (6 bases). This clonotype was sampled from a woman in her 30s with COVID-19, enrolled during active disease. Sequences were obtained from peripheral blood. As DNA, the CDR3 is TGTGCCAGCAGCTCGCCGCAGGGGACCTCCTACAATGAGCAGTTCTTC. Residues: CASSSPQGTSYNEQFF.